This passage covers 14 T cell receptor beta chains from one sample sequenced in a study of cytotoxic CD8 clonotypes in ibrutinib-treated CLL (dated by TCRdb to the early 2020s). The time point label for this specimen denotes: about a year on ibrutinib. The receptor library was made with the immunoSEQ multiplex PCR assay. Entries here come from immuneACCESS through TCRdb and include only in-frame sequences with V and J called. Some clones fail to appear in such tables; in the studies checked, an unresolved V gene covers under half of the shortfall, and the cause of the remainder is unknown. Present in this sample are 150,000 or so clones, approximately 77% of which were seen just once. The ten largest clonotypes hold 25% to 35% of the sample. This material consisted of PBMCs, taken after 12 months of ibrutinib treatment. These receptors all stem from a human donor with chronic lymphocytic leukemia.

This chain uses TRBV6-5 with TRBJ2-7; no definite D call. Trimming took 3 bases from V and 0 from J, leaving 9 bases between them. From germline, CDR1 is MNHEY and CDR2 SVGAGI. The CDR3 sequence is 14 residues long. The CDR3 loop reads CASSYLRASYEQYF. Here the CDR3 DNA reads TGTGCCAGCAGTTATCTCAGAGCCTCCTACGAGCAGTACTTC.

This chain links TRBV18 with TRBJ1-1, with a tentative D call TRBD1 (6 bases). Trimming took 1 base from V and 0 from J, leaving 12 bases between them. The germline CDR1 and CDR2 sequences are KGHSH and LQKENI. This CDR3 region has 16 residues. CDR3 sequence: CASSPRGGQMNTEAFF. CDR3 coding DNA: TGTGCCAGCTCACCACGCGGGGGCCAAATGAACACTGAAGCTTTCTTT.

This sequence joins TRBV7-9 and TRBJ2-5; 8 nucleotides align to TRBD2. The CDR3 extends over 15 amino acids. With 2 bases clipped from V and 5 bases from J, the junction kept 7 bases outside the gene matches. Germline V gene lookup returns CDR1 SEHNR and CDR2 FQNEAQ (reference sequence). This chain's CDR3 is CASSLSGGALETQYF. In DNA, the CDR3 is TGTGCCAGCAGCTTATCGGGGGGGGCCCTGGAGACCCAGTACTTC. Filled out from reference TRBV7-9 and TRBJ2-5, the complete variable domain reads DTGVSQNPRHKITKRGQNVTFRCDPISEHNRLYWYRQTLGQGPEFLTYFQNEAQLEKSRLLSDRFSAERPKGSFSTLEIQRTEQGDSAMYLCASSLSGGALETQYFGPGTRLLVL.

The chain combines TRBV10-3 with TRBJ2-2; D is possibly TRBD1 (6 bases). Trimming shortened V by 6 bases and J by 0 bases, and 17 bases separated the two germline ends. CDR1 and CDR2 (germline): ENHRY, SYGVKD. This CDR3 region has 17 residues. Here the CDR3 DNA reads TGTGCCATCAGGGTACTTACAGGGCCTTCGAACACCGGGGAGCTGTTTTTT. Amino acid sequence: CAIRVLTGPSNTGELFF.

V is TRBV18 and J is TRBJ2-1; 10 bases fit TRBD1. The CDR3 extends over 17 amino acids. Trimming cost V 4 bases and J 3 bases; bases outside gene matches: 9. Germline-derived CDR1 and CDR2 are KGHSH and LQKENI. The CDR3 DNA reads TGTGCCAGCTCACAGAGTCCCGGGACAGGGGACTACAATGAGCAGTTCTTC. Amino acids: CASSQSPGTGDYNEQFF.

This chain links TRBV19 with TRBJ1-5, with 10 positions matching TRBD1. The V gene end was trimmed by 5 bases and the J gene end by 6 bases; junction bases not matched to a gene: 7. The CDR3 consists of 15 residues. CDR1 and CDR2 from the germline V gene are LNHDA and SQIVND (reference sequence). CDR3 in amino acids: CASSSHDRGPQPQHF. DNA for the CDR3: TGTGCCAGTAGTTCTCACGACAGGGGGCCTCAGCCCCAGCATTTT. The full variable domain, its missing parts supplied by reference TRBV19 and TRBJ1-5, is DGGITQSPKYLFRKEGQNVTLSCEQNLNHDAMYWYRQDPGQGLRLIYYSQIVNDFQKGDIAEGYSVSREKKESFPLTVTSAQKNPTAFYLCASSSHDRGPQPQHFGDGTRLSIL.

This chain uses TRBV27 with TRBJ1-5; 7 nucleotides line up with TRBD1. The CDR3 has 14 residues. With 8 bases clipped from V and 5 bases from J, the junction kept 9 bases outside the gene matches. The germline CDR1 and CDR2 sequences are MNHEY and SMNVEV (reference sequence). Written as DNA, the CDR3 is TGTGCCAGCGGGCTAGGGACAGCCCATCAGCCCCAGCATTTT. As protein: CASGLGTAHQPQHF.

This chain uses TRBV21-1 with TRBJ2-1. TRBV21-1 is assigned pseudogene status. The CDR3 has 16 residues. The CDR3, as DNA: TGTGCCAGCAGCTTTTCCCGGGGCCAGGGTGAGCGTGAGCAGTTCTTC. Amino acids: CASSFSRGQGEREQFF.

This rearrangement joins TRBV28 to TRBJ2-7, with D hard to call. V was cut by 2 bases and J by 3 bases, with 11 bases left in between. The CDR3 consists of 14 residues. The V gene's germline CDR1 is MDHEN and CDR2 SYDVKM. Here the CDR3 reads CASSLAELNYEQYF. CDR3 coding DNA: TGTGCCAGCAGTTTAGCGGAGCTAAACTACGAGCAGTACTTC.

V is TRBV2 and J is TRBJ1-4; D is unclear. CDR1 and CDR2 from the germline V gene are SNHLY and FYNNEI. V was pared by 8 bases and J by 4 bases, with 11 bases between. This CDR3 region has 13 residues. The CDR3: CASGSGLNEKLFF. CDR3 nucleotide sequence: TGTGCCAGCGGGTCGGGTCTTAATGAAAAACTGTTTTTT.

V gene TRBV6-5 combines with J gene TRBJ1-1, with D maybe TRBD1 (5 bases). The germline CDR1 and CDR2 sequences are MNHEY and SVGAGI. V was cut by 8 bases and J by 1 base, with 14 bases left in between. The CDR3 spans 14 residues. The CDR3 nucleotides read TGTGCCAGCCTAGGGGCCCCCGAGAACACTGAAGCTTTCTTT. Protein: CASLGAPENTEAFF.

The chain carries TRBV27 and TRBJ2-7; TRBD2 matches 8 bases. The CDR3 length is 15 residues. Germline assignment: CDR1 MNHEY and CDR2 SMNVEV (reference sequence). Unmatched junction bases numbered 4, after V lost 0 bases and J lost 3 bases. The CDR3 DNA sequence: TGTGCCAGCAGTTTATCTACGGGGGGGCTCTACGAGCAGTACTTC. This encodes CASSLSTGGLYEQYF.

The gene calls are TRBV5-1 and TRBJ2-2; tentatively, D is TRBD2 (5 bases). Trimming shortened V by 3 bases and J by 2 bases, and 14 bases separated the two germline ends. Germline CDR1 and CDR2: SGHRS and YFSETQ. CDR3 length: 16 amino acids. CDR3 sequence: CASSSPRGVNTGELFF. The CDR3 DNA follows: TGCGCCAGCAGCTCCCCCCGGGGAGTAAACACCGGGGAGCTGTTTTTT.

J is TRBJ1-2 and V is TRBV28, with unresolved D. CDR1 MDHEN and CDR2 SYDVKM come from the germline V gene. CDR3 size: 14 residues. Trimming pared 1 base from V and 8 bases from J, leaving 14 bases between. The CDR3: CASSLFGIPMGYTF. CDR3 DNA: TGTGCCAGCAGTTTATTCGGTATCCCCATGGGCTACACCTTC.